The 30 T cell receptor beta chains below were found in one sample sequenced in a study of T cell responses to AZD1222 COVID-19 vaccine. Using immunoSEQ multiplex PCR, the repertoire was profiled, and TCRdb retains in-frame clones only, with some absent. Seen here are some 120,000 clones, roughly 87% observed once, and the top ten hold 6.5% to 8.5%. The material was peripheral blood, obtained on day 0 of AZD1222 vaccination. The receptors were sampled from an adult in good health.

In its sample, this clone was seen a few times. The rearrangement joins TRBV6-5 to TRBJ1-2; D is perhaps TRBD1 (5 bases). The V and J ends lost 5 bases and 2 bases respectively, with 9 bases between them. The CDR3 runs to 13 residues. Germline lookup yields CDR1 MNHEY and CDR2 SVGAGI. CDR3 protein: CASSLQENYGYTF. As DNA, the CDR3 is TGTGCCAGCAGTCTACAGGAGAACTATGGCTACACCTTC.

The chain couples TRBV28 to TRBJ2-7, with 9 bases fitting TRBD2. Trimming took 3 bases from V and 2 from J; bases not matched to a gene: 2. The V gene's germline CDR1 is MDHEN and CDR2 SYDVKM. There are 14 residues in the CDR3. In nucleotides, the CDR3 is TGTGCCAGCAGTTTTCTAGCGGGGACCTACGAGCAGTACTTC. Translated, it gives CASSFLAGTYEQYF. The whole variable domain, remainder taken from reference TRBV28 and TRBJ2-7, is DVKVTQSSRYLVKRTGEKVFLECVQDMDHENMFWYRQDPGLGLRLIYFSYDVKMKEKGDIPEGYSVSREKKERFSLILESASTNQTSMYLCASSFLAGTYEQYFGPGTRLTVT.

The J gene is TRBJ2-2, the V gene TRBV29-1; D uncertain. The CDR3 contains 12 residues. Germline CDR1 reads SQVTM; CDR2 reads ANQGSEA. V was shortened by 4 bases and J by 7 bases, with 10 bases between the two germline ends. This CDR3 is CSVALLFGELFF. DNA of the CDR3: TGCAGCGTTGCCCTATTGTTCGGGGAGCTGTTTTTT.

The rearrangement uses TRBV6-5 and TRBJ1-1; TRBD1 is a possible D gene (5 bases). The CDR3 is made up of 13 amino acids. The ends were cut back, 6 bases at V and 5 bases at J, with 13 bases in the middle. Germline loops: CDR1 MNHEY, CDR2 SVGAGI. The CDR3 region is CASSVSGRTEAFF. The CDR3 nucleotides are TGTGCCAGCAGCGTTTCAGGGAGGACTGAAGCTTTCTTT.

The rearrangement uses TRBV30 and TRBJ2-7, with TRBD1 matching over 11 bases. Trimming removed 1 base from V and 3 bases from J; junction bases left unmatched: 5. The CDR3 loop spans 15 amino acids. Per the germline V gene, CDR1 is GTSNPN and CDR2 is SVGIG (reference sequence). This chain's CDR3 is CAWSAGTGGFYEQYF. CDR3 in DNA: TGTGCCTGGAGTGCGGGGACAGGGGGATTCTACGAGCAGTACTTC.

This clone has only a few counts. The J gene is TRBJ1-2, the V gene TRBV3-1 (or the pseudogene TRBV3-2), with no clear D. The germline V gene has CDR1 LGHDT and CDR2 YNNKEL (reference sequence). There are 14 residues in the CDR3. Trimming left V 3 bases short and J 4 bases short, with 12 bases between. The chain's CDR3 is CASSQATGSYGYTF. The CDR3, as DNA: TGTGCCAGCAGCCAGGCGACGGGGAGCTATGGCTACACCTTC.

The V call is TRBV4-1, the J call TRBJ1-6; D remains unclear. CDR3 length equals 18 residues. The V end lost 0 bases, the J end lost 9 bases, and 21 bases lay between the germline ends. The germline CDR1 and CDR2 sequences are MGHRA and YSYEKL. The CDR3 here is CASSQDKVSPGSGSPLHF. Here the CDR3 DNA reads TGCGCCAGCAGCCAAGATAAAGTTTCCCCGGGGTCTGGTTCACCCCTCCACTTT.

The rearrangement joins TRBV5-1 to TRBJ1-4, with 10 bases lining up with TRBD1. CDR1 is SGHRS, CDR2 YFSETQ, per germline. This CDR3 region has 19 residues. J was trimmed by 0 bases and V by 2 bases; bases with no gene match: 10. This CDR3 reads CASSFDIDRGRSTNEKLFF. The CDR3 nucleotides are TGCGCCAGCAGCTTCGACATAGACAGGGGGCGGTCAACTAATGAAAAACTGTTTTTT.

The chain carries TRBV24-1 and TRBJ1-2; D possibly corresponds to TRBD1 (5 bases). This CDR3 region has 13 residues. V was trimmed by 6 bases and J by 5 bases, leaving 12 bases between them. Germline values: CDR1 KGHDR, CDR2 SFDVKD. The CDR3 loop reads CATSLGEAYGYTF. DNA for the CDR3: TGTGCCACCAGTCTGGGGGAAGCATATGGCTACACCTTC.

CDR3 residues: CASSFSGKETQYF. The CDR3, as DNA: TGTGCCAGCAGCTTCAGCGGAAAAGAGACCCAGTACTTC. The chain is built from TRBV7-2 and TRBJ2-5; D perhaps matches TRBD2 (5 bases). The CDR3 extends over 13 amino acids. The ends were cut back, 3 bases at V and 3 bases at J, with 8 bases in the middle. Germline CDR1 is SGHTA and CDR2 is FQGNSA.

The genes are TRBV3-1 (or the pseudogene TRBV3-2) and TRBJ2-3, with D possibly TRBD2 on 6 matching bases. Germline loops: CDR1 LGHDT, CDR2 YNNKEL (reference sequence). Trimming cost V 1 base and J 3 bases, with 17 bases left between them. The CDR3 covers 17 residues. The CDR3 DNA follows: TGTGCCAGCAGCCAAGGACTTAGCGGACCCCGAACAGATACGCAGTATTTT. This encodes CASSQGLSGPRTDTQYF.

The CDR3 DNA is TGTGCCAGCAGCTGTAATAGTTCGACAGGGTCCTACGAGCAGTACTTC. Its translation: CASSCNSSTGSYEQYF. The gene calls are TRBV21-1 and TRBJ2-7; the table assigns TRBD1, which was not confirmed against the DNA. TRBV21-1 is listed as a pseudogene. The CDR3 covers 16 residues.

V gene TRBV11-2 combines with J gene TRBJ2-2, with 10 nucleotides matching TRBD1. V was pared by 5 bases and J by 2 bases, with 8 bases of the junction left unmatched. The CDR3 covers 17 residues. The germline V gene has CDR1 SGHAT and CDR2 FQNNGV. The CDR3 coding sequence is TGTGCCAGCAGCGAACCGGGACAGGGGATAAACACCGGGGAGCTGTTTTTT. This translates into CASSEPGQGINTGELFF.

The gene calls are TRBV15 and TRBJ1-6, with D possibly TRBD1 on 6 matching bases. Trimming pared 3 bases from V and 7 bases from J, leaving 10 bases between. The germline CDR1 and CDR2 sequences are LNHNV and YYDKDF (reference sequence). This CDR3 spans 14 amino acids. CDR3 in amino acids: CATSSEGENSPLHF. CDR3 sequence (DNA): TGTGCCACCAGCAGCGAGGGGGAAAATTCACCCCTCCACTTT.

The chain links TRBV28 to TRBJ1-1; weak D call: TRBD1 (5 bases). The V gene's germline CDR1 is MDHEN and CDR2 SYDVKM. Trimming took 4 bases from V and 0 from J, leaving 12 bases between them. CDR3 length: 15 amino acids. Here the CDR3 reads CASSSPTVMNTEAFF. The CDR3 DNA reads as TGTGCCAGCAGTTCCCCGACAGTCATGAACACTGAAGCTTTCTTT.

The chain is built from TRBV6-1 and TRBJ2-5; weak D call: TRBD1 (5 bases). Germline V gene lookup returns CDR1 MNHNS and CDR2 SASEGT. CDR3 length: 15 residues. V was trimmed by 1 base and J by 5 bases, leaving 14 bases between them. As DNA, the CDR3 is TGTGCCAGCAGTGAAGGACAGCCCCTGCGGGAGACCCAGTACTTC. Translation: CASSEGQPLRETQYF.

The rearrangement uses TRBV19 and TRBJ2-5, with 12 bases fitting TRBD2. The CDR3 runs 15 residues. Germline CDR1 reads LNHDA; CDR2 reads SQIVND (reference sequence). After removal of 5 bases from V and 7 bases from J, the junction contained 8 bases not matched to a gene. The CDR3 nucleotides are TGTGCCAGTAGTGCGAGACTAGCGGGAGAGGGGACCCAGTACTTC. Translation: CASSARLAGEGTQYF. The full variable domain, rest sourced from reference TRBV19 and TRBJ2-5, is DGGITQSPKYLFRKEGQNVTLSCEQNLNHDAMYWYRQDPGQGLRLIYYSQIVNDFQKGDIAEGYSVSREKKESFPLTVTSAQKNPTAFYLCASSARLAGEGTQYFGPGTRLLVL.

The chain couples TRBV15 to TRBJ2-1; tentatively, D is TRBD2 (5 bases). Trimming removed 3 bases at V and 4 bases at J, with 7 bases between. The CDR3 loop spans 13 amino acids. Per germline, CDR1 LNHNV and CDR2 YYDKDF (reference sequence). This chain's CDR3 is CATSRGVYNEQFF. DNA of the CDR3: TGTGCCACCAGCAGGGGAGTTTACAATGAGCAGTTCTTC.

The chain is built from TRBV28 and TRBJ1-1; D possibly corresponds to TRBD1 (6 bases). This CDR3 is 13 amino acids long. V dropped 4 bases and J dropped 1 base, with 7 bases sitting between them. Per the germline V gene, CDR1 is MDHEN and CDR2 is SYDVKM. Here the CDR3 reads CASSWTENTEAFF. CDR3 in DNA: TGTGCCAGCAGTTGGACAGAGAACACTGAAGCTTTCTTT.

This clone was seen only a few times. The chain joins TRBV27 to TRBJ1-2; 8 bases fit TRBD1. The CDR3 has 14 amino acids. CDR1 MNHEY and CDR2 SMNVEV come from the germline V gene (reference sequence). Trimming at V came to 6 bases and at J to 8 bases, leaving 11 bases not matched to a gene. The CDR3 nucleotides read TGTGCCAGCAGCTCCGGACAGGGAAGACGGGGCTACACCTTC. Translation gives CASSSGQGRRGYTF.

The rearrangement uses TRBV9 and TRBJ2-7; the D gene is possibly TRBD2 (5 bases). Trimming took 4 bases from V and 2 from J, leaving 13 bases between them. Germline V CDR1 and CDR2: SGDLS, YYNGEE. The CDR3 spans 14 residues. CDR3 in amino acids: CASSPRLLAYEQYF. The CDR3 bases are TGTGCCAGCAGCCCGCGGTTACTAGCCTACGAGCAGTACTTC.

The chain employs TRBV6-2 or TRBV6-3 and TRBJ2-7, with D hard to call. V was pared by 5 bases and J by 3 bases, with 5 bases between. The CDR3 is made up of 11 amino acids. The germline CDR1 and CDR2 sequences are MNHEY and SVGEGT. CDR3 bases: TGTGCCAGCAGTGTAGGCTACGAGCAGTACTTC. This gives the protein CASSVGYEQYF.

The chain carries TRBV7-9 and TRBJ1-1; D uncertain. Per germline, CDR1 SEHNR and CDR2 FQNEAQ (reference sequence). With 1 base removed from V and 4 bases from J, the gap between germline ends came to 7 bases. The CDR3 sequence is 13 residues long. The CDR3 loop reads CASSLVGITEAFF. The DNA for the CDR3 is TGTGCCAGCAGCTTAGTCGGGATCACTGAAGCTTTCTTT.

The chain carries TRBV19 and TRBJ1-1; 10 positions match TRBD1. V lost 6 bases to trimming and J lost 4 bases; unmatched junction nucleotides: 5. This CDR3 spans 14 amino acids. The germline V gene has CDR1 LNHDA and CDR2 SQIVND (reference sequence). The CDR3, as DNA: TGTGCCAGTAGCCGGGACAGGGGAGGCACTGAAGCTTTCTTT. Encoded protein: CASSRDRGGTEAFF.

This chain joins TRBV4-1 and TRBJ1-2; D ambiguous. The V gene lost 0 bases and the J gene lost 2 bases, with 13 bases spanning the gap. The CDR3 covers 16 residues. From germline, CDR1 is MGHRA and CDR2 YSYEKL. Here the CDR3 DNA reads TGCGCCAGCAGCCAAGATGGGTTCGTGGGGAACTATGGCTACACCTTC. Its translation: CASSQDGFVGNYGYTF.

The gene calls are TRBV7-2 and TRBJ1-5, with D possibly TRBD1 on 5 matching bases. CDR1 is SGHTA, CDR2 FQGNSA, per germline. The CDR3 is 13 amino acids. Trimming shortened V by 11 bases and J by 0 bases, and 11 bases separated the two germline ends. The CDR3 nucleotides are TGTGCCGGGGCAGTAGATAGCAATCAGCCCCAGCATTTT. It translates to CAGAVDSNQPQHF.

The chain uses TRBV7-3 and TRBJ2-7; TRBD2 might be the D (7 bases). V lost 6 bases and J lost 0, with 27 bases in between. The CDR3 totals 19 residues. Germline values: CDR1 SGHTA, CDR2 FQGTGA. The CDR3 sequence is CASRRYSDRGAPSSYEQYF. In DNA, the CDR3 is TGTGCCAGCAGAAGATATTCTGATCGGGGGGCCCCCAGCTCCTACGAGCAGTACTTC.

The chain joins TRBV29-1 to TRBJ1-5, with D uncertain. The CDR3 runs 12 residues. Trimming cost V 7 bases and J 3 bases, with 10 bases left between them. The V gene's germline CDR1 is SQVTM and CDR2 ANQGSEA. The CDR3 nucleotides read TGCAGCGCAAGTTTTCCCAATCAGCCCCAGCATTTT. It specifies CSASFPNQPQHF.

This clone showed up just a few times. The J gene is TRBJ1-3, the V gene TRBV19; D ambiguous. Germline V gene lookup returns CDR1 LNHDA and CDR2 SQIVND (reference sequence). CDR3 size: 15 residues. V shed 5 bases and J shed 0 bases, with 11 bases lying between them. CDR3 loop: CASSPRTGSGNTIYF. Here the CDR3 DNA reads TGTGCCAGTAGTCCACGGACGGGCTCTGGAAACACCATATATTTT. Full variable domain (remainder filled in from reference TRBV19 and TRBJ1-3): DGGITQSPKYLFRKEGQNVTLSCEQNLNHDAMYWYRQDPGQGLRLIYYSQIVNDFQKGDIAEGYSVSREKKESFPLTVTSAQKNPTAFYLCASSPRTGSGNTIYFGEGSWLTVV.

The genes are TRBV4-1 and TRBJ2-1; TRBD2 matches at 8 bases. This CDR3 spans 16 amino acids. The V segment lost 0 bases and the J segment 4 bases; nucleotides outside the gene matches: 5. Looked up from germline, CDR1 is MGHRA and CDR2 is YSYEKL. The chain's CDR3 is CASSQDWASGYNEQFF. DNA for the CDR3: TGCGCCAGCAGCCAAGATTGGGCTAGCGGGTACAATGAGCAGTTCTTC.